The rows below give T cell receptor beta chains drawn from one sample of a study of shared clonotypes between healthy human individuals. Clones were sequenced by immunoSEQ multiplex PCR, and TCRdb holds only the in-frame ones, with some missing. This sample has approximately 1,500,000 clones, with approximately 98% found just once. The sample was naive CD4+ T cells sorted from blood. The receptors stem from a man aged 30 to 39 in good health. Each CDR3 is given with its conserved first and last residue. The order of the fields is clone size, D gene, J gene, V gene, CDR3 length, CDR3 protein, CDR3 DNA. D genes are given only for firm matches. Clone size is given for some rows only: seen once, a few or many times, or a class if the clone is expanded.

clone size: .; D gene: TRBD2; J gene: TRBJ2-1; V gene: TRBV27; CDR3 length: 15; CDR3 protein: CASSLSGSSYNEQFF; CDR3 DNA: TGTGCCAGCAGCCTTAGCGGGAGCTCCTACAATGAGCAGTTCTTC
clone size: once; D gene: .; J gene: TRBJ2-7; V gene: TRBV29-1; CDR3 length: 11; CDR3 protein: CSVASGYEQYF; CDR3 DNA: TGCAGCGTTGCCTCGGGGTACGAGCAGTACTTC
clone size: .; D gene: .; J gene: TRBJ2-1; V gene: TRBV9; CDR3 length: 16; CDR3 protein: CASSVAAESSYNEQFF; CDR3 DNA: TGTGCCAGCAGCGTAGCAGCGGAGAGCTCCTACAATGAGCAGTTCTTC
clone size: .; D gene: .; J gene: TRBJ1-4; V gene: TRBV2; CDR3 length: 15; CDR3 protein: CASSDSGIWGEKLFF; CDR3 DNA: TGTGCCAGCAGTGACTCCGGTATTTGGGGTGAAAAACTGTTTTTT
clone size: .; D gene: .; J gene: TRBJ2-3; V gene: TRBV18; CDR3 length: 16; CDR3 protein: CASSPGGIRVFDTQYF; CDR3 DNA: TGTGCCAGCTCACCAGGGGGTATCAGAGTCTTTGATACGCAGTATTTT
clone size: .; D gene: .; J gene: TRBJ1-5; V gene: TRBV6-1; CDR3 length: 13; CDR3 protein: CASSSSGNQPQHF; CDR3 DNA: TGTGCCAGCAGCTCCAGTGGCAATCAGCCCCAGCATTTT
clone size: .; D gene: TRBD1; J gene: TRBJ1-5; V gene: TRBV19; CDR3 length: 15; CDR3 protein: CASSIRTGLNQPQHF; CDR3 DNA: TGTGCCAGTAGTATTCGGACAGGCCTCAATCAGCCCCAGCATTTT
clone size: .; D gene: .; J gene: TRBJ2-1; V gene: TRBV23-1; CDR3 length: 12; CDR3 protein: CASNSGSYEQFF; CDR3 DNA: TGCGCCAGCAACTCAGGGTCCTATGAGCAGTTCTTC
clone size: .; D gene: .; J gene: TRBJ1-2; V gene: TRBV5-6; CDR3 length: 13; CDR3 protein: CASSLVGRTGYTF; CDR3 DNA: TGTGCCAGCAGCTTGGTAGGGCGGACTGGCTACACCTTC
clone size: .; D gene: TRBD2; J gene: TRBJ2-1; V gene: TRBV29-1; CDR3 length: 15; CDR3 protein: CSVVQMAWGGNEQFF; CDR3 DNA: TGCAGCGTTGTACAGATGGCATGGGGGGGGAATGAGCAGTTCTTC
clone size: .; D gene: .; J gene: TRBJ2-1; V gene: TRBV7-3; CDR3 length: 13; CDR3 protein: CASSPGEPGEQFF; CDR3 DNA: TGTGCCAGCAGCCCAGGGGAGCCGGGGGAGCAGTTCTTC
clone size: .; D gene: .; J gene: TRBJ2-7; V gene: TRBV20-1; CDR3 length: 11; CDR3 protein: CSAKTAREQYF; CDR3 DNA: TGCAGTGCCAAGACCGCGCGCGAGCAGTACTTC
clone size: .; D gene: .; J gene: TRBJ1-5; V gene: TRBV7-8; CDR3 length: 13; CDR3 protein: CASSRMVDQPQHF; CDR3 DNA: TGTGCCAGCAGCCGTATGGTGGATCAGCCCCAGCATTTT
clone size: .; D gene: .; J gene: TRBJ2-1; V gene: TRBV15; CDR3 length: 13; CDR3 protein: CATSRVTGSEQFF; CDR3 DNA: TGTGCCACCAGCAGGGTCACAGGGAGTGAGCAGTTCTTC
clone size: .; D gene: .; J gene: TRBJ2-3; V gene: TRBV10-3; CDR3 length: 15; CDR3 protein: CAISNPGAGTDTQYF; CDR3 DNA: TGTGCCATCAGCAACCCGGGGGCTGGCACAGATACGCAGTATTTT
clone size: .; D gene: TRBD2; J gene: TRBJ2-7; V gene: TRBV19; CDR3 length: 18; CDR3 protein: CASSIRPGLGAGGYEQYF; CDR3 DNA: TGTGCCAGTAGTATCCGCCCGGGACTAGGGGCCGGAGGGTACGAGCAGTACTTC
clone size: .; D gene: .; J gene: TRBJ1-2; V gene: TRBV28; CDR3 length: 11; CDR3 protein: CASRVLGGYTF; CDR3 DNA: TGTGCCAGCAGGGTTTTAGGTGGCTACACCTTC
clone size: .; D gene: .; J gene: TRBJ2-6; V gene: TRBV5-4; CDR3 length: 17; CDR3 protein: CASSWRRARERANVLTF; CDR3 DNA: TGTGCCAGCAGCTGGAGAAGGGCCCGCGAGAGGGCCAACGTCCTGACTTTC
clone size: .; D gene: .; J gene: TRBJ2-7; V gene: TRBV20-1; CDR3 length: 11; CDR3 protein: CSATQGYEQYF; CDR3 DNA: TGCAGTGCTACCCAGGGGTACGAGCAGTACTTC
clone size: .; D gene: .; J gene: TRBJ2-7; V gene: TRBV29-1; CDR3 length: 14; CDR3 protein: CSVAVSLQAGEQYF; CDR3 DNA: TGCAGCGTTGCCGTGAGTCTGCAGGCGGGCGAGCAGTACTTC
clone size: .; D gene: TRBD1; J gene: TRBJ1-5; V gene: TRBV5-6; CDR3 length: 14; CDR3 protein: CASSLGRGRQPQHF; CDR3 DNA: TGTGCCAGCAGCTTGGGCAGGGGGCGACAGCCCCAGCATTTT
clone size: .; D gene: .; J gene: TRBJ1-1; V gene: TRBV6-4; CDR3 length: 15; CDR3 protein: CASSRQSFLLTEAFF; CDR3 DNA: TGTGCCAGCAGTCGACAGTCATTCTTGCTCACTGAAGCTTTCTTT
clone size: .; D gene: TRBD1; J gene: TRBJ1-1; V gene: TRBV18; CDR3 length: 14; CDR3 protein: CASSPNRGNTEAFF; CDR3 DNA: TGTGCCAGCTCACCTAACAGGGGTAACACTGAAGCTTTCTTT
clone size: .; D gene: .; J gene: TRBJ2-3; V gene: TRBV5-1; CDR3 length: 14; CDR3 protein: CASSITGVPDTQYF; CDR3 DNA: TGCGCCAGCAGCATAACAGGTGTCCCAGATACGCAGTATTTT
clone size: .; D gene: .; J gene: TRBJ2-3; V gene: TRBV29-1; CDR3 length: 12; CDR3 protein: CSVVKGADTQYF; CDR3 DNA: TGCAGCGTTGTAAAGGGTGCAGATACGCAGTATTTT
clone size: .; D gene: .; J gene: TRBJ1-1; V gene: TRBV5-1; CDR3 length: 13; CDR3 protein: CASSLQLNTEAFF; CDR3 DNA: TGCGCCAGCAGCTTACAGTTGAACACTGAAGCTTTCTTT
clone size: .; D gene: .; J gene: TRBJ2-7; V gene: TRBV6-5; CDR3 length: 16; CDR3 protein: CASSSLTGVGPHEQYF; CDR3 DNA: TGTGCCAGCAGTTCTTTAACCGGCGTAGGGCCCCACGAGCAGTACTTC
clone size: .; D gene: TRBD1; J gene: TRBJ1-5; V gene: TRBV30; CDR3 length: 13; CDR3 protein: CAWSVGQGQPQHF; CDR3 DNA: TGTGCCTGGAGTGTAGGACAGGGTCAGCCCCAGCATTTT
clone size: .; D gene: TRBD1; J gene: TRBJ2-3; V gene: TRBV30; CDR3 length: 15; CDR3 protein: CAWRPTGGSTDTQYF; CDR3 DNA: TGTGCCTGGAGACCTACAGGGGGGAGCACAGATACGCAGTATTTT
clone size: .; D gene: .; J gene: TRBJ1-2; V gene: TRBV19; CDR3 length: 10; CDR3 protein: CASTGYGYTF; CDR3 DNA: TGTGCCAGTACCGGCTATGGCTACACCTTC
clone size: .; D gene: .; J gene: TRBJ2-7; V gene: TRBV28; CDR3 length: 15; CDR3 protein: CASSTSTSSDYEQYF; CDR3 DNA: TGTGCCAGCAGTACGTCCACTTCCTCGGACTACGAGCAGTACTTC
clone size: .; D gene: TRBD1; J gene: TRBJ1-2; V gene: TRBV7-3; CDR3 length: 13; CDR3 protein: CASSPGQGYGYTF; CDR3 DNA: TGTGCCAGCAGCCCGGGACAGGGCTATGGCTACACCTTC
clone size: .; D gene: TRBD1; J gene: TRBJ1-5; V gene: TRBV6-1; CDR3 length: 14; CDR3 protein: CASMNDRGLQPQHF; CDR3 DNA: TGTGCCAGCATGAACGACAGGGGGCTTCAGCCCCAGCATTTT
clone size: .; D gene: .; J gene: TRBJ2-3; V gene: TRBV6-5; CDR3 length: 13; CDR3 protein: CASSQHPHGTQYF; CDR3 DNA: TGTGCCAGCAGCCAACATCCGCATGGCACGCAGTATTTT
clone size: .; D gene: TRBD1; J gene: TRBJ2-5; V gene: TRBV28; CDR3 length: 14; CDR3 protein: CASSYTGGGETQYF; CDR3 DNA: TGTGCCAGCAGTTACACAGGGGGCGGTGAGACCCAGTACTTC
clone size: once; D gene: .; J gene: TRBJ1-5; V gene: TRBV6-5; CDR3 length: 11; CDR3 protein: CASSYGGRQHF; CDR3 DNA: TGTGCCAGCAGTTACGGAGGAAGACAGCATTTT
clone size: .; D gene: .; J gene: TRBJ2-5; V gene: TRBV6-6; CDR3 length: 14; CDR3 protein: CASSYSSLLETQYF; CDR3 DNA: TGTGCCAGCAGTTACTCGTCCCTCTTGGAGACCCAGTACTTC
clone size: .; D gene: .; J gene: TRBJ2-7; V gene: TRBV6-5; CDR3 length: 13; CDR3 protein: CASNGRGYYEQYF; CDR3 DNA: TGTGCCAGCAACGGACGGGGGTACTACGAGCAGTACTTC
clone size: .; D gene: .; J gene: TRBJ2-5; V gene: TRBV18; CDR3 length: 14; CDR3 protein: CASSPLNNQETQYF; CDR3 DNA: TGTGCCAGCTCACCACTTAACAACCAAGAGACCCAGTACTTC
clone size: .; D gene: .; J gene: TRBJ1-2; V gene: TRBV18; CDR3 length: 14; CDR3 protein: CASSPGQPNYGYTF; CDR3 DNA: TGTGCCAGCTCACCAGGACAGCCTAACTATGGCTACACCTTC
clone size: .; D gene: .; J gene: TRBJ1-5; V gene: TRBV18; CDR3 length: 16; CDR3 protein: CASSPRGYPPNQPQHF; CDR3 DNA: TGTGCCAGCTCACCACGGGGGTACCCCCCCAATCAGCCCCAGCATTTT
clone size: .; D gene: .; J gene: TRBJ2-5; V gene: TRBV9; CDR3 length: 13; CDR3 protein: CASSVGPEETQYF; CDR3 DNA: TGTGCCAGCAGCGTAGGCCCAGAAGAGACCCAGTACTTC
clone size: once; D gene: TRBD1; J gene: TRBJ1-4; V gene: TRBV19; CDR3 length: 15; CDR3 protein: CASSLTGVANEKLFF; CDR3 DNA: TGTGCCAGTAGTTTGACAGGGGTGGCTAATGAAAAACTGTTTTTT